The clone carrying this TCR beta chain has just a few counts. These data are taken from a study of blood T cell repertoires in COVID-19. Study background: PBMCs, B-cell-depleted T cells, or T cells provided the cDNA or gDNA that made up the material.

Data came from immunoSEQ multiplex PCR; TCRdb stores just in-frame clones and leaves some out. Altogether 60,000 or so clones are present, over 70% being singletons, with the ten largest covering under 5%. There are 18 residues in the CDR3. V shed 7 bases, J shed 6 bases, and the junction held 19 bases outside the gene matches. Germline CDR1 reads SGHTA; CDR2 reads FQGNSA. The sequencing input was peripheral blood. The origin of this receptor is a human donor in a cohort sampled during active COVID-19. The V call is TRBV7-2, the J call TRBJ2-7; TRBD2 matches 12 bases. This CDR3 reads CASTRLAGDIRVRSEQYF. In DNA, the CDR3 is TGTGCCAGCACCCGACTAGCGGGGGACATAAGGGTTCGTTCCGAGCAGTACTTC.